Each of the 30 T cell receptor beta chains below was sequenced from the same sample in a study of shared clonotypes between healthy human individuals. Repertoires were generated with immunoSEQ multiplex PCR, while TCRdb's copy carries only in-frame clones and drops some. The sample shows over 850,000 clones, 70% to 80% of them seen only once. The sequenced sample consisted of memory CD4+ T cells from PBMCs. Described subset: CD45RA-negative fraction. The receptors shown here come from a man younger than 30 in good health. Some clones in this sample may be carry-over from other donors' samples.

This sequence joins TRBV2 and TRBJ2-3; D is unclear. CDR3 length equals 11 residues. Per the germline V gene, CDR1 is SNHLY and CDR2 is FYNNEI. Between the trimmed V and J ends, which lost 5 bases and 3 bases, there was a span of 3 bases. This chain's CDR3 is CASSKTDTQYF. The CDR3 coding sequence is TGTGCCAGCAGTAAAACAGATACGCAGTATTTT.

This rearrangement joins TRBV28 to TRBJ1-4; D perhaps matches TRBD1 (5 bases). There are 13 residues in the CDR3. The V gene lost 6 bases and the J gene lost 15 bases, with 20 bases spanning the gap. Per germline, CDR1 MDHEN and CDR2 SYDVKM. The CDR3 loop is CASSPADSRSVFF. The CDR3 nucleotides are TGTGCCAGCAGCCCAGCCGACAGCCGGTCAGTGTTTTTT. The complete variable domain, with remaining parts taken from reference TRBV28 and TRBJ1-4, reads DVKVTQSSRYLVKRTGEKVFLECVQDMDHENMFWYRQDPGLGLRLIYFSYDVKMKEKGDIPEGYSVSREKKERFSLILESASTNQTSMYLCASSPADSRSVFFGSGTQLSVL.

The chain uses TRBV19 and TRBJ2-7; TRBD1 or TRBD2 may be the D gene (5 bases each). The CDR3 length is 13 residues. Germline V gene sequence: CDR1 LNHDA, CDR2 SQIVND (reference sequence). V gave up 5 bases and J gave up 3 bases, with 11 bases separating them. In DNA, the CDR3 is TGTGCCAGTAGTGCCAGTGGGGGCTACGAGCAGTACTTC. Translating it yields CASSASGGYEQYF.

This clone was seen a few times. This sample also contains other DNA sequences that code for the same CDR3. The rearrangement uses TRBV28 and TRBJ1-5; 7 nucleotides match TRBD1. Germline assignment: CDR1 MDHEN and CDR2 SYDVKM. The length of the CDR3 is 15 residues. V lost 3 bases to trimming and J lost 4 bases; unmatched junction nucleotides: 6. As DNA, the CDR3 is TGTGCCAGCAGTTTCCGGGACAGACCAAATCAGCCCCAGCATTTT. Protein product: CASSFRDRPNQPQHF.

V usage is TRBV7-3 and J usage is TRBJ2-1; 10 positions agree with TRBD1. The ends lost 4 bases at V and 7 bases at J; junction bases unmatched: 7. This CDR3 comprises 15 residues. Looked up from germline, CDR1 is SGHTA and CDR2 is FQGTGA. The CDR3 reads CASSSVPGQGNEQFF. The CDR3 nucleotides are TGTGCCAGCAGCTCAGTCCCGGGACAGGGGAATGAGCAGTTCTTC.

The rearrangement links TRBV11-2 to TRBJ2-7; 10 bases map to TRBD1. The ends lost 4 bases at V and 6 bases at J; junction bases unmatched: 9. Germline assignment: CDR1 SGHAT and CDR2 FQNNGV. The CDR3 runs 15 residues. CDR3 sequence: CASSSPGQGTREQYF. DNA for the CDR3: TGTGCCAGCAGCTCACCGGGACAGGGGACCCGCGAGCAGTACTTC.

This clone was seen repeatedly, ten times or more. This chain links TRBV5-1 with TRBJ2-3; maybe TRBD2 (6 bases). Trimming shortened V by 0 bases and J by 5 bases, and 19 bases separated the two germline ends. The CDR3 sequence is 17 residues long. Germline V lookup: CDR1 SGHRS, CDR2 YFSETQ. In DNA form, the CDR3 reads TGCGCCAGCAGCTTGGGGTTAGTCGGGAGTGGAGGAGATACGCAGTATTTT. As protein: CASSLGLVGSGGDTQYF. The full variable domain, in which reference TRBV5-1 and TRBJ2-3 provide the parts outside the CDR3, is KAGVTQTPRYLIKTRGQQVTLSCSPISGHRSVSWYQQTPGQGLQFLFEYFSETQRNKGNFPGRFSGRQFSNSRSEMNVSTLELGDSALYLCASSLGLVGSGGDTQYFGPGTRLTVL.

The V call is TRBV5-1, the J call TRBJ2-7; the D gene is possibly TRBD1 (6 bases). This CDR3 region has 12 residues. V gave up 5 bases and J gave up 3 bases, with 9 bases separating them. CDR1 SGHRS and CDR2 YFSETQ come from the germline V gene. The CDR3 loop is CASRGDNYEQYF. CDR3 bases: TGCGCCAGCAGAGGGGACAACTACGAGCAGTACTTC.

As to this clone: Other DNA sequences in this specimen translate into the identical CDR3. Here the CDR3 DNA reads TGTGCCAGCAGTTCCCTAGCGGGAGGCTCATACGAGCAGTACTTC. Residues: CASSSLAGGSYEQYF. The chain employs TRBV28 and TRBJ2-7; TRBD2 matches 11 bases. The CDR3 consists of 15 residues. V gave up 4 bases and J gave up 4 bases; unmatched junction bases: 6. Germline V lookup: CDR1 MDHEN, CDR2 SYDVKM.

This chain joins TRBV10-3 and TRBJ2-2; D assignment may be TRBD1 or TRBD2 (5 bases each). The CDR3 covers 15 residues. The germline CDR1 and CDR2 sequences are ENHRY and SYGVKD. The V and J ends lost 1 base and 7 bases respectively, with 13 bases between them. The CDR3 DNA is TGTGCCATCAGTGAGTTTCGGGGCGGAGGCGGGGAGCTGTTTTTT. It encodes CAISEFRGGGGELFF.

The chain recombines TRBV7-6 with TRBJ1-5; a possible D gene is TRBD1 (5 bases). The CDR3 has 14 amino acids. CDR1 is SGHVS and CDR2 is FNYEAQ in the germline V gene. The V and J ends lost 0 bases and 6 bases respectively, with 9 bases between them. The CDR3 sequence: CASSLAGVGQPQHF. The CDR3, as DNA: TGTGCCAGCAGCTTAGCGGGGGTCGGTCAGCCCCAGCATTTT.

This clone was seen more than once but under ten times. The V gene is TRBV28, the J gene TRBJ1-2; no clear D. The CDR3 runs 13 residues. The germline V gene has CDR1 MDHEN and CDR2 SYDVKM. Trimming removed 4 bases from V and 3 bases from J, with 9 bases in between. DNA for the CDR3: TGTGCCAGCAGTTCGTCAGGAGACTATGGCTACACCTTC. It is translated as CASSSSGDYGYTF.

CDR3: CASNTDSSYGYTF. Written as DNA, the CDR3 is TGTGCCAGTAATACAGATTCTTCCTATGGCTACACCTTC. The chain recombines TRBV19 with TRBJ1-2, with unresolved D. The CDR3 totals 13 residues. Germline CDR1 is LNHDA and CDR2 is SQIVND (reference sequence). V lost 7 bases and J lost 4, with 13 bases in between. Drawing the rest from reference TRBV19 and TRBJ1-2, the complete variable domain is DGGITQSPKYLFRKEGQNVTLSCEQNLNHDAMYWYRQDPGQGLRLIYYSQIVNDFQKGDIAEGYSVSREKKESFPLTVTSAQKNPTAFYLCASNTDSSYGYTFGSGTRLTVV.

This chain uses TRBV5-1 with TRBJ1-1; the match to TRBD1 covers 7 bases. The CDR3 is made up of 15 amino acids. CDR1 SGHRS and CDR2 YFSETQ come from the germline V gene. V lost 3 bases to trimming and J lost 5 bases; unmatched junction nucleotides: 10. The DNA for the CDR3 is TGCGCCAGCAGCTCTCAGACAGGGAAGGAAACTGAAGCTTTCTTT. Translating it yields CASSSQTGKETEAFF.

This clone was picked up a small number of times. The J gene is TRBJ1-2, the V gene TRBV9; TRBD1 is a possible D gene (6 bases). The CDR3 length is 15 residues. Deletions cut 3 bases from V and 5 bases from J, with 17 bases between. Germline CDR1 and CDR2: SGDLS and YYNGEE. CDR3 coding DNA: TGTGCCAGCAGCGCCGGGGCAGGGGAACCATATGGCTACACCTTC. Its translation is CASSAGAGEPYGYTF.

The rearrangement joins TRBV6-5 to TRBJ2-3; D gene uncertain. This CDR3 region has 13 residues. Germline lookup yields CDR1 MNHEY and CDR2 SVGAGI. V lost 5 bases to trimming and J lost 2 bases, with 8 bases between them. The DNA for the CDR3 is TGTGCCAGCAGTCTGGGTTCCACAGATACGCAGTATTTT. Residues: CASSLGSTDTQYF.

The CDR3 is CASNDRGKNEAFF. In DNA form, the CDR3 reads TGTGCCAGCAACGACAGGGGTAAGAATGAAGCTTTCTTT. The rearrangement uses TRBV7-8 and TRBJ1-1, with 8 bases identical to TRBD1. With 7 bases clipped from V and 7 bases from J, the junction kept 8 bases outside the gene matches. Germline V lookup: CDR1 SGHVS, CDR2 FQNEAQ. CDR3 length: 13 amino acids.

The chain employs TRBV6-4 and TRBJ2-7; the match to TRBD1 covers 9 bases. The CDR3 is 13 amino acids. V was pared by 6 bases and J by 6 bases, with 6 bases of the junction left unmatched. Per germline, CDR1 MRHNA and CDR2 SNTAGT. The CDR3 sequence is CASRDRGLGEQYF. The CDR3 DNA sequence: TGTGCCAGCAGGGACAGGGGCCTGGGCGAGCAGTACTTC.

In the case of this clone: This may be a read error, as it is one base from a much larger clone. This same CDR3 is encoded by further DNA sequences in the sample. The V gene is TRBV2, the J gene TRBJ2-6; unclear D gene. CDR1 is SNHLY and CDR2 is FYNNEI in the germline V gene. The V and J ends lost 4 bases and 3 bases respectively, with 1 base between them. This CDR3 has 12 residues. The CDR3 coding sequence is TGTGCCAGCAGTGTTGGGGCCAACGTCCTGACTTTC. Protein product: CASSVGANVLTF.

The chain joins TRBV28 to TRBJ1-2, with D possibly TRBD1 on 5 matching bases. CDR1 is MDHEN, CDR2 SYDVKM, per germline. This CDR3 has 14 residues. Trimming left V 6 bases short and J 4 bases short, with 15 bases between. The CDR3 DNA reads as TGTGCCAGCAGACGTCCGGGGCTACGCTATGGCTACACCTTC. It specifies CASRRPGLRYGYTF.

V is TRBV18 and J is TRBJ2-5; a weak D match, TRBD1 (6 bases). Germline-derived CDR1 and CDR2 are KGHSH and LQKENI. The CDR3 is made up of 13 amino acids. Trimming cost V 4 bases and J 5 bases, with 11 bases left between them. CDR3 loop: CASSQGQLETQYF. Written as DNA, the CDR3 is TGTGCCAGCTCACAGGGACAATTGGAGACCCAGTACTTC.

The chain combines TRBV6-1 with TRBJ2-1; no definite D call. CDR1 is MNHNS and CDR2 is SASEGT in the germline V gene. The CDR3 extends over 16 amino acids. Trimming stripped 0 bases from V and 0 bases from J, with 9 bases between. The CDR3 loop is CASSEASRISYNEQFF. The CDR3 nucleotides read TGTGCCAGCAGTGAAGCGTCCAGAATCTCCTACAATGAGCAGTTCTTC.

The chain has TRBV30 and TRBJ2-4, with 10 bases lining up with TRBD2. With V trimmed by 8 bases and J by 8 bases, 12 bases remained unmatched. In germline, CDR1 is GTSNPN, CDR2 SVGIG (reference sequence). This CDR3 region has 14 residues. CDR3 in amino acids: CAGTRTSGGDIQYF. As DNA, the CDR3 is TGTGCCGGTACACGGACTAGCGGAGGGGACATTCAGTACTTC.

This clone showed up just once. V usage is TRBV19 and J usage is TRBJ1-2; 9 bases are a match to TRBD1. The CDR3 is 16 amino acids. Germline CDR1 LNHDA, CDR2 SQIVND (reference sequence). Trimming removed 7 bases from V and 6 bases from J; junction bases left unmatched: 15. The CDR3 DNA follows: TGTGCCAGTAAAAGTGGGACAGGGAAGAAAGGGGATGGCTACACCTTC. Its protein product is CASKSGTGKKGDGYTF. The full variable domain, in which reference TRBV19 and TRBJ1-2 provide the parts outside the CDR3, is DGGITQSPKYLFRKEGQNVTLSCEQNLNHDAMYWYRQDPGQGLRLIYYSQIVNDFQKGDIAEGYSVSREKKESFPLTVTSAQKNPTAFYLCASKSGTGKKGDGYTFGSGTRLTVV.

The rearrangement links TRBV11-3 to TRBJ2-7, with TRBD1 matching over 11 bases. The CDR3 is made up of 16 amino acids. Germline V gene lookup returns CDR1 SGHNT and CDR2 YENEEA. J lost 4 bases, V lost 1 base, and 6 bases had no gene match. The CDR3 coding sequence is TGTGCCAGCAGCTTAGCCTTGGACAGGGGGCGATACGAGCAGTACTTC. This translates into CASSLALDRGRYEQYF.

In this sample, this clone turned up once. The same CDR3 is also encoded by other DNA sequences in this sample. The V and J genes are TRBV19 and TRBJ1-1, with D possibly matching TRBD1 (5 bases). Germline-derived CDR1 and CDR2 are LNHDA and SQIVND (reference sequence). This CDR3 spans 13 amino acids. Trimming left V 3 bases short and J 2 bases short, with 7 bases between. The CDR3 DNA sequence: TGTGCCAGTAGTATGAGGGGTAACACTGAAGCTTTCTTT. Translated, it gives CASSMRGNTEAFF.

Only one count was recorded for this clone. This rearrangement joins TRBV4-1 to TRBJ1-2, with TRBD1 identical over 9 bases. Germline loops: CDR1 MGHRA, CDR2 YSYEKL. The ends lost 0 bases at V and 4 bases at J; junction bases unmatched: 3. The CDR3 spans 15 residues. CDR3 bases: TGCGCCAGCAGCCAAGAAGGGACAGGGATCTATGGCTACACCTTC. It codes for CASSQEGTGIYGYTF.

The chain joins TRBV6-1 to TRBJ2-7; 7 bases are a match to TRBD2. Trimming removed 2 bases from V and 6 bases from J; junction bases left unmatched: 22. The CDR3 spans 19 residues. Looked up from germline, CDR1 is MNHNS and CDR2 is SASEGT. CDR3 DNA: TGTGCCAGCAGTGAATGGCTAGCGGTCTTCGGGGGAGAACTAGGCGAGCAGTACTTC. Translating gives CASSEWLAVFGGELGEQYF.

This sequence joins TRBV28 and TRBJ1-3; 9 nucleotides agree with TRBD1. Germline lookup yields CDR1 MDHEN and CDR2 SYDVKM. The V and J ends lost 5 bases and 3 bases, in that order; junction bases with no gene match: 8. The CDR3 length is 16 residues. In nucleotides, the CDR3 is TGTGCCAGCAGTAAAACAGGGGGCGCGGGTGGAAACACCATATATTTT. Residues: CASSKTGGAGGNTIYF.

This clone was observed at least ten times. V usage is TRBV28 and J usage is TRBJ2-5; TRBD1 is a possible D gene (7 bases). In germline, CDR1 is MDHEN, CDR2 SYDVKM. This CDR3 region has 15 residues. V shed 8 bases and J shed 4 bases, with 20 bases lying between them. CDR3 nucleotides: TGTGCCAGCCGTCCCGAGGCGGGACAGCGAGAGACCCAGTACTTC. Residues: CASRPEAGQRETQYF.